Listed below are T cell receptor beta chains from one sample, sequenced in a study of blood T cells in healthy people across ages. MiXCR, applied by TCRdb to the 5' RACE reads, yields one record per CDR3 protein. The sample records about 1,600,000 distinct CDR3 sequences, roughly 40% being singletons. Sequenced material: blood. The receptors derive from a woman aged 18 to 35 in good health. CDR3s include the opening cysteine and the closing phenylalanine or tryptophan. Fields, in order: D gene, clone size, CDR3 length, V gene, J gene, CDR3 DNA, CDR3 protein. The D gene is left open where the match is weak. Not all rows give a size; the values are once, few, many and, for expanded clones, a class.

TRBD1	.	13	TRBV2	TRBJ1-5	TGTGCCAGCCATACAGGGGTGAGACAGCCCCAGCATTTT	CASHTGVRQPQHF
.	.	15	TRBV20-1	TRBJ1-2	TGCAGTGCTAGAGCCGGGGCCGGGTCCCCTAATGGCTACACCTTC	CSARAGAGSPNGYTF
.	many	14	TRBV5-1	TRBJ2-7	TGCGCCAGCAGCTTGTCCAGGGGTTTCTACGAGCAGTACTTC	CASSLSRGFYEQYF
TRBD1	.	15	TRBV9	TRBJ2-2	TGTGCCAGCAGTGGGGACAGGACAAGTGTCGGGGAGCTGTTTTTT	CASSGDRTSVGELFF
.	.	15	TRBV4-1	TRBJ2-5	TGCGCCAGCAGCCAAGGAGACTTTACCCAAGAGACCCAGTACTTC	CASSQGDFTQETQYF
.	.	13	TRBV6-5	TRBJ2-3	TGTGCCAGCGGGAATCCTAGCACAGATACGCAGTATTTT	CASGNPSTDTQYF
.	once	14	TRBV30	TRBJ1-5	TGTGCCTGGAGTCCCGGACCTCTCAATCAGCCCCAGCATTTT	CAWSPGPLNQPQHF
.	.	16	TRBV15	TRBJ2-3	TGTGCCACCAGCAGAGGGTTAACCCCGAGCACAGAGACGCAGTATTTT	CATSRGLTPSTETQYF
.	.	17	TRBV3-1	TRBJ2-1	TGTGCCAGCAGTGGGACCGGGTTGGACTCGCCGAGCGGTGAGCAGTTCTTC	CASSGTGLDSPSGEQFF
.	.	15	TRBV6-4	TRBJ2-1	TGTGCCAGCAGTGAGGGGGTGCGGCTCTACAATGAGCAGTTCTTC	CASSEGVRLYNEQFF
TRBD1	.	15	TRBV18	TRBJ1-2	TGTGCCAGCTCACCACAAAGAGACAGGGAAACTGGCTACACCTTC	CASSPQRDRETGYTF
.	.	13	TRBV12-3/TRBV12-4	TRBJ2-1	TGTGCCAGTTGCCAAGCGGGTTACAATGAGCAGTTCTTC	CASCQAGYNEQFF
TRBD2	.	16	TRBV15	TRBJ2-7	TGTGCCACCAGCAGAGATAGCGGGAGGGCCTCGGATGAGCAGTACTTC	CATSRDSGRASDEQYF
TRBD1	.	14	TRBV30	TRBJ2-7	TGTGCCTGCAATATTAAGGACAGGGACCACGAGCAGTACTTC	CACNIKDRDHEQYF
.	few	16	TRBV20-1	TRBJ2-1	TGCAGTGCTAGAGATCCGGAGCGGGCCAACTACAATGAGCAGTTCTTC	CSARDPERANYNEQFF
TRBD1	.	16	TRBV25-1	TRBJ2-1	TGTGCCAGCAGTGAATCTCGGGCAGGGGGCTTTGACGAGCAGTTCTTC	CASSESRAGGFDEQFF
TRBD2	once	18	TRBV14	TRBJ2-3	TGTGCCAGCAGCCAAGCCTGGGGGACTAGCGGGAAAACAGATACGCAGTATTTT	CASSQAWGTSGKTDTQYF
.	many	13	TRBV25-1	TRBJ2-5	TGTGCCAGCAGTGAAGGGGCCCAAGAGACCCAGTACTTC	CASSEGAQETQYF
TRBD2	.	17	TRBV11-2	TRBJ2-7	TGTGCCAGCAGGACGTGGGCTAGCGGGAGGGCCGCGTACGAGCAGTACTTC	CASRTWASGRAAYEQYF
.	.	16	TRBV7-6	TRBJ2-7	TGTGCCAGCAGCTTAGCCGGTCGGGAGACCTACAATGAGCAGTACTTC	CASSLAGRETYNEQYF
TRBD1	.	14	TRBV18	TRBJ1-1	TGTGCCAGCTCACGAACAGGGGAGGACACTGAAGCTTTCTTT	CASSRTGEDTEAFF
TRBD2	.	14	TRBV7-2	TRBJ2-1	TGTGCCAGCAGCTTCGGGGGGGCGAGCAATGAGCAGTTCTTC	CASSFGGASNEQFF
.	.	19	TRBV27	TRBJ2-2	TGTGCCAGCAGTTTAGAAGGGCCGGTGAGGGCAGGGGTTCTGGGGGAGCTGTTTTTT	CASSLEGPVRAGVLGELFF
.	.	13	TRBV28	TRBJ2-3	TGTGCCAGCAGGAAGGGGGGACAAGATACGCAGTATTTT	CASRKGGQDTQYF
.	.	15	TRBV28	TRBJ2-7	TGTGCCAGCACCGGGAAAGACACCGGTGTGAGCGAGCAGTACTTC	CASTGKDTGVSEQYF
.	few	13	TRBV4-2	TRBJ2-7	TGTGCCAGCAGCCAAGACGTTACCTACGAGCAGTACTTC	CASSQDVTYEQYF
.	.	13	TRBV27	TRBJ1-6	TGTGCCAGCATGTACACAGGGAATTCACCCCTCCACTTT	CASMYTGNSPLHF
TRBD1	.	15	TRBV4-1	TRBJ2-7	TGCGCCAGCAGCCAAGAACAGGGGGGTTCCTACGAGCAGTACTTC	CASSQEQGGSYEQYF
.	.	14	TRBV7-2	TRBJ2-7	TGTGCCAGCAGCTTAGCCTTCGGGGGAAACGAGCAGTACTTC	CASSLAFGGNEQYF
TRBD1	.	13	TRBV29-1	TRBJ2-7	TGCAGCGTCGGGGACAGGGCGACCTACGAGCAGTACTTC	CSVGDRATYEQYF
TRBD1	few	15	TRBV6-1	TRBJ2-7	TGTGCCAGCATTAGGGGATTTGGACAGGGTGGCGAGCAGTACTTC	CASIRGFGQGGEQYF
.	few	15	TRBV20-1	TRBJ2-5	TGCAGTGCTCCCCAACGGAACAGGGCCCCAGAGACCCAGTACTTC	CSAPQRNRAPETQYF
.	once	15	TRBV3-1	TRBJ2-5	TGTGCCAGCAGCCATGCTAGCCCAGGGAGGGAGACCCAGTACTTC	CASSHASPGRETQYF
TRBD2	.	16	TRBV20-1	TRBJ2-7	TGCAGTGCTAGAGATCTGGGGGGGGGATCTTACAATGAGCAGTACTTC	CSARDLGGGSYNEQYF
TRBD2	.	15	TRBV5-1	TRBJ2-7	TGCGCCAGCAGCTTGGCTGTACTAGCGAACTACGAGCAGTACTTC	CASSLAVLANYEQYF
TRBD2	few	14	TRBV4-1	TRBJ2-1	TGCGCCAGCAGCCTCCAGGGAGGGCCAGATGAGCAGTTCTTC	CASSLQGGPDEQFF
.	few	13	TRBV2	TRBJ1-2	TGTGCCAGCAGTGAAAGGAAAGGGGGAGGCTACACCTTC	CASSERKGGGYTF
TRBD2	.	15	TRBV20-1	TRBJ2-7	TGCAGTGCTAGAGATAGACGGCTAGCGGGGTACGAGCAGTACTTC	CSARDRRLAGYEQYF
.	few	14	TRBV12-3/TRBV12-4	TRBJ1-1	TGTGCCAGCAGCCGCGTGGGGGAGAACACTGAAGCTTTCTTT	CASSRVGENTEAFF
TRBD2	.	15	TRBV20-1	TRBJ2-2	TGCAGTGCTCCCGGACTAGCGGGGAACACCGGGGAGCTGTTTTTT	CSAPGLAGNTGELFF
TRBD2	.	16	TRBV7-9	TRBJ2-1	TGTGCCAGCAGCACCCCCGGGACTAACGGTAACAATGAGCAGTTCTTC	CASSTPGTNGNNEQFF
TRBD2	few	15	TRBV7-8	TRBJ2-5	TGTGCCAGCAGGCCCTCGGGGGGGTTACAAGAGACCCAGTACTTC	CASRPSGGLQETQYF
.	few	12	TRBV2	TRBJ2-5	TGTGCCAGCAGGGGGGGCCAAGAGACCCAGTACTTC	CASRGGQETQYF
.	few	15	TRBV29-1	TRBJ2-2	TGCAGCGTTGAGAACCGCAATGGGCACACCGGGGAGCTGTTTTTT	CSVENRNGHTGELFF
.	.	15	TRBV6-2/TRBV6-3	TRBJ2-1	TGTGCCAGCAGTTACTCGGCGAGTCCGGACAATGAGCAGTTCTTC	CASSYSASPDNEQFF
.	few	15	TRBV5-1	TRBJ2-4	TGCGCCAGCAGCTTGGATGCACTAGCCAAAAACATTCAGTACTTC	CASSLDALAKNIQYF
.	.	16	TRBV7-9	TRBJ1-3	TGTGCCAGCAGCCGAGGGACCTCAAAGTCTGGAAACACCATATATTTT	CASSRGTSKSGNTIYF
.	.	14	TRBV27	TRBJ1-1	TGTGCCAGCAGTTTCGGGACCGAGAACACTGAAGCTTTCTTT	CASSFGTENTEAFF
.	few	14	TRBV28	TRBJ2-4	TGTGCCAGCAGTTTTGGCCAGGCGAAAAACATTCAGTACTTC	CASSFGQAKNIQYF
TRBD2	few	16	TRBV20-1	TRBJ2-5	TGCAGTGCTCCAAGACTAGCTTCAGGTTTATCGGAGACCCAGTACTTC	CSAPRLASGLSETQYF
.	few	16	TRBV10-3	TRBJ2-1	TGTGCCATCGGACAGCGGACTAGGAGCTCCTACAATGAGCAGTTCTTC	CAIGQRTRSSYNEQFF
.	few	13	TRBV14	TRBJ1-2	TGTGCCAGCAGCCCAGAAACAGGGTTTGGCTACACCTTC	CASSPETGFGYTF
.	few	18	TRBV4-1	TRBJ2-6	TGCGCCAGCAGCCGACGGGACACGGATCACTCTGGGGCCAACGTCCTGACTTTC	CASSRRDTDHSGANVLTF
.	once	15	TRBV6-2/TRBV6-3	TRBJ2-5	TGTGCCAGCAGCCCCGTGGGGGGCTGGGAGGAGACCCAGTACTTC	CASSPVGGWEETQYF
TRBD2	.	14	TRBV20-1	TRBJ2-7	TGCAGTGCTAGAGGGGCTAGCGGGATATACGAGCAGTACTTC	CSARGASGIYEQYF
TRBD2	few	14	TRBV6-1	TRBJ2-4	TGTGCCAGCAATGTGGGACTAGCGGGGGACATTCAGTACTTC	CASNVGLAGDIQYF
TRBD2	.	17	TRBV27	TRBJ2-7	TGTGCCAGCAGTCCGGGGACTAGCGGGGGGTCCCCCTACGAGCAGTACTTC	CASSPGTSGGSPYEQYF
TRBD2	.	15	TRBV5-1	TRBJ2-7	TGCGCCAGCAGCCCGGAGGGCGGGAGAGTCTACGAGCAGTACTTC	CASSPEGGRVYEQYF
.	.	14	TRBV20-1	TRBJ1-1	TGCAGTGCTGGCAGGGGTCCCCAGGGCACTGAAGCTTTCTTT	CSAGRGPQGTEAFF